This section outlines one T cell receptor (beta chain) sequence together with its context. The V gene's germline CDR1 is SNHLY and CDR2 FYNNEI. The V segment lost 0 bases and the J segment 4 bases; nucleotides outside the gene matches: 1. The CDR3 sequence is 15 residues long. The entry originates in a study of OX40 agonist ivuxolimab in advanced cancers. Study as a whole: Three dose-escalation patients had partial responses: one with hepatocellular carcinoma and two with cutaneous melanoma.

Some clones are missing from TCRdb's copy, which holds only in-frame ones; the method was immunoSEQ multiplex PCR. Here the sample spans some 59,000 clones, about nine tenths being singletons. The chain carries TRBV2 and TRBJ2-1, with 9 bases fitting TRBD2. The specimen was CD4+ or CD8+ T cells sorted from blood, collected in a trial of the OX40 agonist ivuxolimab. The clonotype comes from an adult with an advanced solid tumor such as melanoma, head and neck, liver or kidney cancer. The CDR3 is CASSEARGGYNEQFF. The CDR3 DNA follows: TGTGCCAGCAGTGAAGCGCGGGGGGGATACAATGAGCAGTTCTTC.